This record covers a single T cell receptor beta chain. The data are from a study of PD-1 blockade in classical Hodgkin lymphoma. Time point described: cycle 4 day 1 (C4D1), after 6 weeks of nivolumab. All patients experienced relapse after autologous stem cell transplantation, and brentuximab vedotin exposure was variable. Starting with thawed PBMCs, CD4+ T cells were purified by magnetic negative selection. The germline V gene encodes CDR1 MGHRA and CDR2 YSYEKL. The CDR3 is made up of 13 amino acids. V was clipped by 2 bases and J by 3 bases, with 8 bases between them. The repertoire was sequenced with immunoSEQ multiplex PCR; TCRdb's copy has only in-frame clones and lacks some. The table lists thousands of clones, around three quarters of them singletons.

The rearrangement joins TRBV4-1 to TRBJ2-7, with D possibly being TRBD1 or TRBD2 (5 bases each). The source was CD4+ T cells from blood, collected before the fourth cycle of nivolumab. This receptor was identified in a human donor with classical Hodgkin lymphoma. DNA for the CDR3: TGCGCCAGCAGCCAACGGGACCTCTACGAGCAGTACTTC. This codes for CASSQRDLYEQYF.